Below, 27 T cell receptor beta chains from the same sample are listed, as sequenced in a study of control samples from healthy donors and cancer patients. Method: immunoSEQ multiplex PCR; TCRdb's copy keeps in-frame clones and lacks some. The data contain fewer than 200,000 clones, more than 90% of them singletons. Sample: blood. The receptor source for this set is a young man in good health.

The J gene is TRBJ1-1, the V gene TRBV19, with 10 bases aligning to TRBD1. CDR3 length: 15 amino acids. Germline V gene data show CDR1 as LNHDA and CDR2 as SQIVND (reference sequence). J was trimmed by 1 base and V by 5 bases; bases with no gene match: 4. The CDR3 region is CASSSRQGANTEAFF. DNA for the CDR3: TGTGCCAGTAGTTCTAGACAGGGGGCGAACACTGAAGCTTTCTTT.

The chain uses TRBV6-5 and TRBJ1-2, with D possibly matching TRBD1 (6 bases). V was pared by 8 bases and J by 5 bases, with 15 bases between. Germline CDR1 and CDR2: MNHEY and SVGAGI. The CDR3 has 13 amino acids. This CDR3 reads CASSAGDPYGYTF. The DNA for the CDR3 is TGTGCCAGCTCAGCAGGGGACCCTTATGGCTACACCTTC.

The genes are TRBV3-1 (or the pseudogene TRBV3-2) and TRBJ2-7; 9 bases align to TRBD1. The CDR3 has 15 amino acids. Germline V gene sequence: CDR1 LGHDT, CDR2 YNNKEL (reference sequence). V was clipped by 5 bases and J by 3 bases; unmatched bases: 8. The CDR3 region has the DNA TGTGCCAGCAGCGCCACAGGGGGCCCGGGCTACGAGCAGTACTTC. It yields the protein CASSATGGPGYEQYF.

The J gene is TRBJ2-7, the V gene TRBV7-2; 15 nucleotides align to TRBD2. Losses at the gene ends were 0 bases for V and 5 bases for J; bases not matched to a gene: 5. Germline V CDR1 and CDR2: SGHTA, FQGNSA. The CDR3 sequence is 17 residues long. CDR3 amino acids: CASSLAGLAGGENEQYF. In DNA form, the CDR3 reads TGTGCCAGCAGCTTAGCCGGACTAGCGGGAGGGGAGAACGAGCAGTACTTC.

This sequence joins TRBV3-1 (or the pseudogene TRBV3-2) and TRBJ1-3; 9 bases line up with TRBD1. The germline V gene encodes CDR1 LGHDT and CDR2 YNNKEL (reference sequence). The junction had 7 bases not matched to a gene; V was cut back by 4 bases and J by 0 bases. This CDR3 contains 17 residues. In DNA, the CDR3 is TGTGCCAGCAGCCTTCAGACAGGGGGATCCTCTGGAAACACCATATATTTT. This gives the protein CASSLQTGGSSGNTIYF.

The chain employs TRBV7-2 and TRBJ2-5; D unresolved. Germline V gene sequence: CDR1 SGHTA, CDR2 FQGNSA. CDR3 length: 13 amino acids. The germline V and J ends were trimmed by 3 bases and 1 base, with 6 bases remaining between them. Written as DNA, the CDR3 is TGTGCCAGCAGCTTCTCGTTCCAAGAGACCCAGTACTTC. Translated: CASSFSFQETQYF.

V usage is TRBV28 and J usage is TRBJ1-3; maybe TRBD1 (5 bases). The ends were cut back, 6 bases at V and 1 base at J, with 13 bases in the middle. CDR3 length equals 15 residues. Germline V CDR1 and CDR2: MDHEN, SYDVKM. The DNA of the CDR3 is TGTGCCAGCAGCGACACAGGAGCTTCTGGAAACACCATATATTTT. Amino acid sequence: CASSDTGASGNTIYF.

The CDR3: CASSSRLAGSSGANVLTF. CDR3 coding DNA: TGTGCCAGCAGCTCCCGACTAGCGGGGAGCTCTGGGGCCAACGTCCTGACTTTC. The chain employs TRBV7-9 and TRBJ2-6; TRBD2 matches 11 bases. Germline CDR1 is SEHNR and CDR2 is FQNEAQ (reference sequence). V lost 4 bases to trimming and J lost 0 bases; unmatched junction nucleotides: 5. The CDR3 extends over 18 amino acids.

The chain has TRBV12-3 or TRBV12-4 and TRBJ2-5, with D perhaps TRBD1 (6 bases). V was cut by 5 bases and J by 8 bases, with 15 bases left in between. CDR3 size: 13 residues. The DNA of the CDR3 is TGTGCCAGCAGTCCCAGGGGAATGGGCACCCAGTACTTC. It specifies CASSPRGMGTQYF.

The chain links TRBV19 to TRBJ2-2, with 7 bases lining up with TRBD1. Germline V CDR1 and CDR2: LNHDA, SQIVND (reference sequence). The CDR3 loop spans 14 amino acids. V was pared by 7 bases and J by 1 base, with 3 bases of the junction left unmatched. CDR3 bases: TGTGCCAGTACCCGACAGGGGAACACCGGGGAGCTGTTTTTT. It codes for CASTRQGNTGELFF.

CDR3 residues: CATSDPSRSGETQYF. The CDR3 DNA follows: TGTGCCACCAGTGACCCCAGTCGGTCCGGGGAGACCCAGTACTTC. The rearrangement joins TRBV24-1 to TRBJ2-5; D call uncertain. The CDR3 contains 15 residues. Trimming removed 4 bases at V and 5 bases at J, with 16 bases between. The germline CDR1 and CDR2 sequences are KGHDR and SFDVKD.

The CDR3 DNA reads as TGTGCCAGCAGCTTGTCTGGGCAGGGGGACACTGAAGCTTTCTTT. Protein sequence: CASSLSGQGDTEAFF. The chain couples TRBV5-4 to TRBJ1-1; 7 nucleotides line up with TRBD1. The V segment lost 1 base and the J segment 3 bases; nucleotides outside the gene matches: 6. The CDR3 is made up of 15 amino acids. Germline assignment: CDR1 SGHNT and CDR2 YYREEE (reference sequence).

This clone came up once. The J gene is TRBJ1-2, the V gene TRBV28, with 10 bases identical to TRBD1. This CDR3 comprises 16 residues. The junction had 10 bases not matched to a gene; V was cut back by 3 bases and J by 6 bases. CDR1 is MDHEN, CDR2 SYDVKM, per germline. As DNA, the CDR3 is TGTGCCAGCAGTTTGGGGTTTTCGGGACAGGGGAATGGCTACACCTTC. As protein: CASSLGFSGQGNGYTF.

The chain combines TRBV2 with TRBJ2-1, with 8 bases aligning to TRBD2. This CDR3 has 14 amino acids. In germline, CDR1 is SNHLY, CDR2 FYNNEI. Trimming cost V 0 bases and J 9 bases; bases outside gene matches: 4. CDR3 region: CASSEAAGAGEQFF. As DNA, the CDR3 is TGTGCCAGCAGTGAAGCAGCGGGAGCGGGTGAGCAGTTCTTC.

V usage is TRBV21-1 and J usage is TRBJ1-1; TRBD1, as called in the table, went unchecked against the DNA. TRBV21-1 represents a pseudogene. The CDR3 consists of 15 residues. The CDR3 DNA reads TGTGCCAGCAGAGACAGGGAATTGATGAACACTGAAGCTTTCTTT. This sequence encodes CASRDRELMNTEAFF.

Comment on this clone: This may arise from a read error, as a much more abundant clone is one base away. The chain combines TRBV6-4 with TRBJ2-1; 12 nucleotides match TRBD2. The V segment lost 0 bases and the J segment 6 bases; nucleotides outside the gene matches: 0. Per the germline V gene, CDR1 is MRHNA and CDR2 is SNTAGT. The CDR3 spans 15 residues. CDR3 sequence reads: CASSDSTSGSNEQFF. The DNA for the CDR3 is TGTGCCAGCAGTGACTCGACTAGCGGGAGCAATGAGCAGTTCTTC.

The V and J genes are TRBV9 and TRBJ2-7; weak D call: TRBD1 (6 bases). Germline values: CDR1 SGDLS, CDR2 YYNGEE. Trimming pared 3 bases from V and 2 bases from J, leaving 15 bases between. This CDR3 is 15 amino acids long. The CDR3 DNA reads TGTGCCAGCAGCGCAGGACAGACCAGCACCTACGAGCAGTACTTC. It encodes CASSAGQTSTYEQYF. The entire variable domain, with the rest obtained from reference TRBV9 and TRBJ2-7, is as follows: DSGVTQTPKHLITATGQRVTLRCSPRSGDLSVYWYQQSLDQGLQFLIQYYNGEERAKGNILERFSAQQFPDLHSELNLSSLELGDSALYFCASSAGQTSTYEQYFGPGTRLTVT.

The rearrangement uses TRBV7-8 and TRBJ2-5; D possibly uses TRBD1 or TRBD2 (5 bases each). The germline V gene has CDR1 SGHVS and CDR2 FQNEAQ. CDR3 length equals 14 residues. The V and J ends lost 7 bases and 3 bases respectively, with 15 bases between them. CDR3 sequence reads: CASIEGDRKETQYF. The CDR3 coding sequence is TGTGCCAGCATTGAAGGGGACCGAAAAGAGACCCAGTACTTC.

J is TRBJ1-5 and V is TRBV24-1; the D is unclear. CDR1 is KGHDR and CDR2 is SFDVKD in the germline V gene. The V gene lost 5 bases and the J gene lost 2 bases, with 18 bases spanning the gap. The CDR3 totals 17 residues. The CDR3 sequence is CATSGCRSRHGNQPQHF. CDR3 DNA: TGTGCCACCAGTGGCTGTAGGTCCAGGCATGGCAATCAGCCCCAGCATTTT.

The chain has TRBV2 and TRBJ2-1, with 15 bases fitting TRBD2. The V gene end was trimmed by 6 bases and the J gene end by 7 bases; junction bases not matched to a gene: 7. Germline-derived CDR1 and CDR2 are SNHLY and FYNNEI. This CDR3 spans 16 amino acids. The CDR3 DNA is TGTGCCAGCAGCCTCGGGACTAGCGGGAGGTCTAATGAGCAGTTCTTC. Translation: CASSLGTSGRSNEQFF.

V is TRBV12-5 and J is TRBJ2-5; D may match TRBD1 or TRBD2 (6 bases each). Trimming shortened V by 7 bases and J by 5 bases, and 20 bases separated the two germline ends. Germline CDR1 is LGHNT and CDR2 is FRNRAP. The CDR3 extends over 15 amino acids. DNA of the CDR3: TGTGCTAGTGCTTTAGGGATCCGGGGGCAGGAGACCCAGTACTTC. The encoded protein is CASALGIRGQETQYF.

The chain uses TRBV19 and TRBJ1-2; D is perhaps TRBD1 (5 bases). Trimming removed 1 base at V and 8 bases at J, with 8 bases between. The length of the CDR3 is 12 residues. The V gene's germline CDR1 is LNHDA and CDR2 SQIVND (reference sequence). The CDR3 region is CASSIGRDGYTF. The CDR3 DNA is TGTGCCAGTAGTATAGGGCGGGACGGCTACACCTTC.

In the case of this clone: The germline gene is not matched at one end of the junction; a read error may be the cause. The rearrangement uses TRBV5-4 and TRBJ2-5, with 8 positions matching TRBD1. The length of the CDR3 is 19 residues. Germline lookup yields CDR1 SGHNT and CDR2 YYREEE (reference sequence). The CDR3 DNA reads as TGTGCCAGCAGCTTGAGCTCATCAGGGGGCAAGGGCTCTCAAGTGACCCAGTACTTC. Its protein is CASSLSSSGGKGSQVTQYF.

The chain recombines TRBV6-2 or TRBV6-3 with TRBJ1-2; 7 nucleotides align to TRBD1. Germline trimming cut 6 bases from V and 4 bases from J; bases unmatched to any gene: 14. This CDR3 contains 16 residues. Looked up from germline, CDR1 is MNHEY and CDR2 is SVGEGT. DNA for the CDR3: TGTGCCAGCAGCCGCTCCTTCGAGGGACAGCTCTATGGCTACACCTTC. This gives the protein CASSRSFEGQLYGYTF.

This clone turned up a few times. The chain is built from TRBV6-7 and TRBJ1-6; TRBD1 agrees at 8 bases. TRBV6-7 is marked as an open reading frame, function uncertain. The CDR3 sequence is 15 residues long. V gave up 5 bases and J gave up 7 bases; unmatched junction bases: 7. Here the CDR3 DNA reads TGTGCCAGCAGTACCTACGACAGGGGAAATTCACCCCTCCACTTT. Its protein product is CASSTYDRGNSPLHF.

V and J are TRBV29-1 and TRBJ1-1; D gene uncertain. The CDR3 loop spans 13 amino acids. V lost 2 bases and J lost 0, with 7 bases in between. Germline CDR1 SQVTM, CDR2 ANQGSEA. The CDR3 loop is CSVEQTMNTEAFF. The CDR3 DNA follows: TGCAGCGTTGAACAGACAATGAACACTGAAGCTTTCTTT.

The count of this clone is one. This rearrangement joins TRBV27 to TRBJ1-6; D gene uncertain. Trimming pared 1 base from V and 0 bases from J, leaving 10 bases between. The CDR3 is made up of 17 amino acids. CDR1 and CDR2 from the germline V gene are MNHEY and SMNVEV (reference sequence). CDR3 loop: CASSLYPRDSYNSPLHF. CDR3 nucleotide sequence: TGTGCCAGCAGTTTATATCCACGGGACTCCTATAATTCACCCCTCCACTTT.